The following is a TCR beta chain sequence with its context. Its specificity is unknown. Lactation, pregnancy, other autoimmune disease or uncontrolled infection led to exclusion of patients. Amplification of TCR beta CDR3 regions was performed using RNA transcripts as template. The study used the HTBI primer set for a first-round RT-PCR of the TCR CDR3. TCRdb re-called the multiplex PCR reads with MiXCR, one entry per CDR3 protein. The sample carries fewer than 700,000 distinct CDR3 sequences, approximately 17% recorded once. This sample was taken from a study of T cells in Graves' hyperthyroidism and ophthalmopathy. Study-wide findings and caveats: The blood repertoire included most of the expanded thyroid clonotypes above 0.001.

The TCR was taken from a woman younger than 30 with Graves' ophthalmopathy. Sequences were obtained from blood.

CDR3 sequence reads: CAWLTGNTEAFF. The CDR3, as DNA: TGTGCCTGGTTGACTGGGAACACTGAAGCTTTCTTT. V gene TRBV30 combines with J gene TRBJ1-1; D gene unclear. Trimming pared 5 bases from V and 1 base from J, leaving 8 bases between. CDR1 GTSNPN and CDR2 SVGIG come from the germline V gene (reference sequence). There are 12 residues in the CDR3.